These 29 T cell receptor beta chains were all obtained from the same sample, sequenced in a study of T cell responses to AZD1222 COVID-19 vaccine. Measured with immunoSEQ multiplex PCR; TCRdb has only the in-frame clones, and not every one. The table shows about 130,000 clones, with about nine tenths occurring only once. The specimen comprised peripheral blood, sampled on day 0 of AZD1222 vaccination. These receptors were obtained from an adult in good health.

The CDR3 coding sequence is TGTGCCAGCAAACCACAGGGGCCCCCCTATGGCTACACCTTC. Encoded protein: CASKPQGPPYGYTF. The genes are TRBV2 and TRBJ1-2, with 7 bases lining up with TRBD1. The CDR3 runs 14 residues. The J segment lost 4 bases and the V segment lost 7 bases, leaving 9 bases of the junction unmatched. Looked up from germline, CDR1 is SNHLY and CDR2 is FYNNEI. Full variable domain (missing parts from reference TRBV2 and TRBJ1-2): EPEVTQTPSHQVTQMGQEVILRCVPISNHLYFYWYRQILGQKVEFLVSFYNNEISEKSEIFDDQFSVERPDGSNFTLKIRSTKLEDSAMYFCASKPQGPPYGYTFGSGTRLTVV.

CDR3 DNA: TGTGCCTGGAGGGGGACAGGGGACTCGTCCGAGCAGTACTTC. Protein: CAWRGTGDSSEQYF. This chain joins TRBV30 and TRBJ2-7; 10 bases match TRBD1. J gave up 6 bases and V 3 bases, and 8 bases lay outside the gene matches. This CDR3 has 14 residues. Germline loops: CDR1 GTSNPN, CDR2 SVGIG (reference sequence).

The genes are TRBV5-1 and TRBJ1-1; D ambiguous. The CDR3 has 12 amino acids. Trimming removed 2 bases from V and 5 bases from J, with 7 bases in between. CDR1 is SGHRS, CDR2 YFSETQ, per germline. The CDR3 nucleotides are TGCGCCAGCAGCTTCGGGGATACTGAAGCTTTCTTT. Its protein is CASSFGDTEAFF.

The CDR3 spells CASSYARGKNTEAFF. In DNA form, the CDR3 reads TGTGCCAGCAGTTACGCTCGGGGGAAGAACACTGAAGCTTTCTTT. This chain joins TRBV6-6 and TRBJ1-1; tentative D call: TRBD1 (5 bases). This CDR3 comprises 15 residues. V shed 2 bases and J shed 1 base, with 11 bases lying between them. Germline assignment: CDR1 MNHNY and CDR2 SVGAGI (reference sequence).

The chain couples TRBV7-2 to TRBJ2-1; D uncertain. Germline V gives CDR1 SGHTA, CDR2 FQGNSA. Trimming pared 5 bases from V and 0 bases from J, leaving 11 bases between. The CDR3 runs to 15 residues. The DNA of the CDR3 is TGTGCCAGCAGCCCGAGGTGGGACTCCTACAATGAGCAGTTCTTC. It translates to CASSPRWDSYNEQFF.

This clone has a single count. The V and J genes are TRBV7-2 and TRBJ1-2, with 12 bases lining up with TRBD1. Germline CDR1 is SGHTA and CDR2 is FQGNSA. The ends lost 2 bases at V and 8 bases at J; junction bases unmatched: 6. The CDR3 extends over 15 amino acids. The DNA for the CDR3 is TGTGCCAGCAGCTTATCGGGACAGGGGGCGATAGGCTACACCTTC. Translating it yields CASSLSGQGAIGYTF.

The chain links TRBV30 to TRBJ1-2; 9 bases match TRBD1. The trim removed 5 bases at V and 0 bases at J, leaving 10 bases unmatched. This CDR3 comprises 16 residues. Germline CDR1 reads GTSNPN; CDR2 reads SVGIG (reference sequence). CDR3: CAWSVPWTGANYGYTF. The DNA for the CDR3 is TGTGCCTGGTCTGTACCTTGGACAGGGGCTAACTATGGCTACACCTTC. Full variable domain (outside the CDR3, taken from reference TRBV30 and TRBJ1-2): SQTIHQWPATLVQPVGSPLSLECTVEGTSNPNLYWYRQAAGRGLQLLFYSVGIGQISSEVPQNLSASRPQDRQFILSSKKLLLSDSGFYLCAWSVPWTGANYGYTFGSGTRLTVV.

This chain uses TRBV5-4 with TRBJ1-1, with 7 bases identical to TRBD1. Per the germline V gene, CDR1 is SGHNT and CDR2 is YYREEE (reference sequence). There are 15 residues in the CDR3. V lost 2 bases, J lost 4 bases, and 8 bases stayed unmatched. Here the CDR3 reads CASSFGTASGTEAFF. Here the CDR3 DNA reads TGTGCCAGCAGCTTCGGGACAGCATCGGGCACTGAAGCTTTCTTT.

V and J are TRBV6-1 and TRBJ2-5; possibly TRBD1 or TRBD2 for D (5 bases each). The CDR3 has 14 amino acids. V was shortened by 1 base and J by 5 bases, with 11 bases between the two germline ends. Germline loops: CDR1 MNHNS, CDR2 SASEGT. CDR3 sequence: CASSEGLGEETQYF. The CDR3 DNA sequence: TGTGCCAGCAGTGAAGGGCTAGGGGAGGAGACCCAGTACTTC.

The chain links TRBV5-4 to TRBJ2-3, with TRBD2 identical over 11 bases. Germline V gene sequence: CDR1 SGHNT, CDR2 YYREEE (reference sequence). The CDR3 is 15 amino acids. V dropped 4 bases and J dropped 6; count of bases not matched to a gene: 7. In nucleotides, the CDR3 is TGTGCCAGCAGCCCTAGCGGGGGGCTCCCTGATACGCAGTATTTT. Translated: CASSPSGGLPDTQYF.

V and J are TRBV4-2 and TRBJ2-1, with no clear D. Trimming took 1 base from V and 8 from J, leaving 18 bases between them. Germline loops: CDR1 LGHNA, CDR2 YNFKEQ. The CDR3 has 16 residues. The CDR3 region has the DNA TGTGCCAGCAGCCAAGTATCGGCAGTTTCACTCGATGAGCAGTTCTTC. Translation gives CASSQVSAVSLDEQFF.

This chain links TRBV9 with TRBJ2-2; 7 nucleotides line up with TRBD2. The J segment lost 3 bases and the V segment lost 4 bases, leaving 6 bases of the junction unmatched. The CDR3 is 15 residues long. Germline assignment: CDR1 SGDLS and CDR2 YYNGEE. CDR3 amino acids: CASSPRLAYTGELFF. CDR3 sequence (DNA): TGTGCCAGCAGCCCCAGACTAGCTTACACCGGGGAGCTGTTTTTT. The variable domain in full, with the rest retrieved from reference TRBV9 and TRBJ2-2, is DSGVTQTPKHLITATGQRVTLRCSPRSGDLSVYWYQQSLDQGLQFLIQYYNGEERAKGNILERFSAQQFPDLHSELNLSSLELGDSALYFCASSPRLAYTGELFFGEGSRLTVL.

The CDR3 coding sequence is TGCGCCAGCAGCTTGGTCCAGGGTTGGGATTTCACCGGGGAGCTGTTTTTT. It encodes CASSLVQGWDFTGELFF. This chain joins TRBV5-1 and TRBJ2-2; weak D call: TRBD1 (5 bases). Germline values: CDR1 SGHRS, CDR2 YFSETQ. The CDR3 covers 17 residues. Between the trimmed V and J ends, which lost 0 bases and 4 bases, there was a span of 16 bases.

The chain couples TRBV10-3 to TRBJ2-5; maybe TRBD2 (6 bases). Trimming cost V 2 bases and J 5 bases, with 12 bases left between them. This CDR3 has 14 amino acids. Germline V lookup: CDR1 ENHRY, CDR2 SYGVKD. CDR3 DNA: TGTGCCATCAGTGAGCGACGCGGGGCGGAGACCCAGTACTTC. Translated, it gives CAISERRGAETQYF.

V usage is TRBV7-8 and J usage is TRBJ2-7; D may be TRBD1 or TRBD2 (5 bases each). V was pared by 3 bases and J by 4 bases, with 22 bases between. The CDR3 is 17 amino acids. The germline V gene has CDR1 SGHVS and CDR2 FQNEAQ. This chain's CDR3 is CASSFMGVSRIEYEQYF. The CDR3 DNA sequence: TGTGCCAGCAGCTTCATGGGGGTTAGTAGGATCGAGTACGAGCAGTACTTC.

This chain uses TRBV7-8 with TRBJ1-2; the match to TRBD1 covers 9 bases. Germline CDR1 reads SGHVS; CDR2 reads FQNEAQ. CDR3 length equals 18 residues. V was pared by 2 bases and J by 5 bases, with 15 bases of the junction left unmatched. This CDR3 reads CASSLNGTGPSGRYGYTF. The CDR3 bases are TGTGCCAGCAGCTTAAACGGGACAGGGCCCTCTGGCCGTTATGGCTACACCTTC.

The chain couples TRBV3-1 (or the pseudogene TRBV3-2) to TRBJ1-6; TRBD1 might be the D (5 bases). This CDR3 is 15 amino acids long. Germline V gene data show CDR1 as LGHDT and CDR2 as YNNKEL (reference sequence). V was pared by 1 base and J by 9 bases, with 13 bases between. CDR3 coding DNA: TGTGCCAGCAGCCAAGGGCAGGCGAGGGGTTCACCCCTCCACTTT. Protein product: CASSQGQARGSPLHF.

The chain uses TRBV10-3 and TRBJ2-3; perhaps TRBD1 as D (5 bases). Per the germline V gene, CDR1 is ENHRY and CDR2 is SYGVKD. This CDR3 spans 13 amino acids. The CDR3 sequence: CASAEGVKDTQYF. For the CDR3, the DNA is TGTGCGTCCGCGGAAGGGGTGAAAGATACGCAGTATTTT.

This chain links TRBV3-1 (or the pseudogene TRBV3-2) with TRBJ2-7; D not certain. The V end lost 1 base, the J end lost 3 bases, and 10 bases lay between the germline ends. The CDR3 consists of 14 residues. Germline assignment: CDR1 LGHDT and CDR2 YNNKEL (reference sequence). The CDR3 here is CASSQATRNYEQYF. Here the CDR3 DNA reads TGTGCCAGCAGCCAAGCAACCAGGAACTACGAGCAGTACTTC.

The genes are TRBV5-1 and TRBJ2-7; D is ambiguous. Trimming removed 0 bases at V and 7 bases at J, with 11 bases between. Germline values: CDR1 SGHRS, CDR2 YFSETQ. This CDR3 spans 13 amino acids. The chain's CDR3 is CASSLGMAGEQYF. The CDR3 DNA sequence: TGCGCCAGCAGCTTGGGAATGGCAGGAGAGCAGTACTTC.

The rearrangement joins TRBV7-9 to TRBJ1-2, with a weak D call TRBD1 (6 bases). The CDR3 consists of 14 residues. Germline V CDR1 and CDR2: SEHNR, FQNEAQ (reference sequence). Trimming cost V 5 bases and J 4 bases, with 14 bases left between them. CDR3 in DNA: TGTGCCAGCAGCGGAGCAGGGGAGCCCTATGGCTACACCTTC. As protein: CASSGAGEPYGYTF.

This rearrangement joins TRBV9 to TRBJ1-4; 7 bases line up with TRBD1. Germline loops: CDR1 SGDLS, CDR2 YYNGEE. V lost 4 bases and J lost 3; bases outside the gene matches: 6. This CDR3 spans 15 amino acids. The CDR3 region is CASSPGTDSNEKLFF. CDR3 coding DNA: TGTGCCAGCAGCCCAGGGACAGACTCTAATGAAAAACTGTTTTTT.

This chain joins TRBV6-6 and TRBJ1-5; 8 bases are shared with TRBD1. Trimming cost V 4 bases and J 5 bases; bases outside gene matches: 10. Germline V CDR1 and CDR2: MNHNY, SVGAGI (reference sequence). This CDR3 contains 16 residues. The CDR3 spells CASSSPDRDSDQPQHF. The CDR3 DNA reads TGTGCCAGCAGTTCCCCGGACAGGGATTCGGATCAGCCCCAGCATTTT.

This sequence joins TRBV9 and TRBJ1-6; the D gene is possibly TRBD1 (6 bases). CDR1 is SGDLS and CDR2 is YYNGEE in the germline V gene. V lost 4 bases to trimming and J lost 7 bases, with 12 bases between them. The CDR3 spans 14 residues. DNA for the CDR3: TGTGCCAGCAGCAGGGGGACCCCGAATTCACCCCTCCACTTT. It translates to CASSRGTPNSPLHF.

The chain employs TRBV7-8 and TRBJ1-5; D remains unclear. The V and J ends lost 5 bases and 3 bases respectively, with 11 bases between them. Germline V gene data show CDR1 as SGHVS and CDR2 as FQNEAQ. The CDR3 spans 14 residues. The CDR3 nucleotides read TGTGCCAGCAGCCGTGGGTCGACCAATCAGCCCCAGCATTTT. Protein: CASSRGSTNQPQHF.

V usage is TRBV5-1 and J usage is TRBJ2-7; no clear D. This CDR3 contains 13 residues. CDR1 SGHRS and CDR2 YFSETQ come from the germline V gene. V was clipped by 0 bases and J by 7 bases, with 11 bases between them. The CDR3 bases are TGCGCCAGCAGCTTGGGATCGACGAGGGAGCAGTACTTC. It codes for CASSLGSTREQYF. Together with reference TRBV5-1 and TRBJ2-7, the CDR3 gives the full variable domain: KAGVTQTPRYLIKTRGQQVTLSCSPISGHRSVSWYQQTPGQGLQFLFEYFSETQRNKGNFPGRFSGRQFSNSRSEMNVSTLELGDSALYLCASSLGSTREQYFGPGTRLTVT.

V is TRBV6-2 or TRBV6-3 and J is TRBJ2-2; TRBD2 is a possible D gene (5 bases). The CDR3 is 15 residues long. Trimming removed 2 bases at V and 3 bases at J, with 10 bases between. The germline V gene has CDR1 MNHEY and CDR2 SVGEGT. The CDR3 DNA sequence: TGTGCCAGCAGTTACGCGAGGGATTACACCGGGGAGCTGTTTTTT. Translated, it gives CASSYARDYTGELFF.

CDR3 residues: CASSYGRGSPLHF. The DNA for the CDR3 is TGTGCCAGCAGTTACGGTCGAGGTTCACCCCTCCACTTT. The V and J genes are TRBV6-5 and TRBJ1-6; the D is unclear. The CDR3 runs to 13 residues. Germline assignment: CDR1 MNHEY and CDR2 SVGAGI. Deletions cut 2 bases from V and 9 bases from J, with 8 bases between.

This clone was seen a handful of times. The chain has TRBV30 and TRBJ1-6; possibly TRBD1 for D (5 bases). Germline loops: CDR1 GTSNPN, CDR2 SVGIG (reference sequence). Trimming cost V 2 bases and J 6 bases, with 11 bases left between them. This CDR3 comprises 14 residues. The CDR3 coding sequence is TGTGCCTGGAGTTTTGGGGGGGGTAATTCACCCCTCCACTTT. Encoded protein: CAWSFGGGNSPLHF. The full variable domain, rest sourced from reference TRBV30 and TRBJ1-6, is SQTIHQWPATLVQPVGSPLSLECTVEGTSNPNLYWYRQAAGRGLQLLFYSVGIGQISSEVPQNLSASRPQDRQFILSSKKLLLSDSGFYLCAWSFGGGNSPLHFGNGTRLTVT.